The next 30 T cell receptor beta chains were all read from a single sample in a study of shared clonotypes between healthy human individuals (dated by TCRdb to between 2020 and 2021). Preparation of the library involved the immunoSEQ multiplex PCR assay. The immuneACCESS repertoire file appears here via TCRdb, limited to in-frame rearrangements. These files lack a portion of the clones; in checked studies, under half of the deficit traces to unresolved V genes, and the cause of the others is not known. This sample has about 2.2 million clones in its table, and more than 85% of those were observed once. The top ten clonotypes cover more than 1.5% of the sample. CD8 naive samples were obtained by positive selection for CCR7 among CD45RO-negative cells, yielding a CD45RA+CCR7+ population from which TemRA cells were excluded. The sequencing input was naive CD8+ T cells from PBMCs. In light of the paper, this sample's cell subset or site label describes: CD45RA+CCR7+. These TCRs come from a man younger than 30 in good health. Some clones in this sample may be carry-over from other donors' samples.

This chain uses TRBV21-1 with TRBJ2-5; the D segment call TRBD1 is taken from the table without a DNA check. TRBV21-1 is termed a pseudogene. The CDR3 contains 16 residues. The CDR3 DNA sequence: TGTGCCAGCAGCAAAAAAAAGGACAGGGCTCAAGAGACCCAGTACTTC. This codes for CASSKKKDRAQETQYF.

The chain has TRBV19 and TRBJ2-2; D uncertain. Germline CDR1 reads LNHDA; CDR2 reads SQIVND (reference sequence). This CDR3 is 13 amino acids long. With 6 bases removed from V and 5 bases from J, the gap between germline ends came to 10 bases. The CDR3 nucleotides are TGTGCCAGTAGCCCAGCTCGGACCGGGGAGCTGTTTTTT. It encodes CASSPARTGELFF.

This sequence joins TRBV27 and TRBJ2-7, with D tentatively TRBD1 or TRBD2 (5 bases each). Trimming shortened V by 0 bases and J by 5 bases, and 20 bases separated the two germline ends. The CDR3 has 17 amino acids. Germline V gene lookup returns CDR1 MNHEY and CDR2 SMNVEV (reference sequence). The CDR3 nucleotides read TGTGCCAGCAGTTTATCGGTGGGACCGATGTCCAATCACGAGCAGTACTTC. Its protein is CASSLSVGPMSNHEQYF.

The chain has TRBV4-3 and TRBJ2-2; 10 bases line up with TRBD1. Germline-derived CDR1 and CDR2 are LGHNA and YSLEER. The CDR3 is 17 residues long. J was trimmed by 0 bases and V by 6 bases; bases with no gene match: 7. In nucleotides, the CDR3 is TGCGCCAGCAGTTCCGGGACAGGGGCACCGAACACCGGGGAGCTGTTTTTT. Its translation: CASSSGTGAPNTGELFF.

This clone occurred once. CDR3 DNA sequence: TGTGCCAGCAGCTTATCGAAAGGGTACGAGCAGTACTTC. Protein: CASSLSKGYEQYF. V is TRBV11-3 and J is TRBJ2-7; D not resolved. This CDR3 contains 13 residues. Germline values: CDR1 SGHNT, CDR2 YENEEA. V lost 2 bases to trimming and J lost 4 bases, with 9 bases between them.

The chain employs TRBV7-9 and TRBJ1-2; D might be TRBD1 (5 bases). V lost 0 bases and J 8 bases, leaving 10 bases between the germline ends. The germline CDR1 and CDR2 sequences are SEHNR and FQNEAQ (reference sequence). There are 13 residues in the CDR3. The CDR3 DNA reads as TGTGCCAGCAGCTTAGCGGGGACTTTGGGCTACACCTTC. Translating it yields CASSLAGTLGYTF.

This sequence joins TRBV6-5 and TRBJ2-7; 11 bases line up with TRBD2. This CDR3 region has 15 residues. V lost 6 bases to trimming and J lost 3 bases; unmatched junction nucleotides: 7. Germline CDR1 MNHEY, CDR2 SVGAGI. The CDR3 region is CASRTLTSGGYEQYF. In nucleotides, the CDR3 is TGTGCCAGCAGAACTCTTACTAGCGGGGGCTACGAGCAGTACTTC.

V gene TRBV6-5 combines with J gene TRBJ2-5; D possibly uses TRBD1 or TRBD2 (6 bases each). CDR3 size: 15 residues. The germline gives CDR1 MNHEY, CDR2 SVGAGI. Trimming stripped 0 bases from V and 4 bases from J, with 12 bases between. The CDR3, as DNA: TGTGCCAGCAGTTACTCGATAGGGGGGCTAGAGACCCAGTACTTC. Residues: CASSYSIGGLETQYF.

This chain uses TRBV7-2 with TRBJ2-3, with D tentatively TRBD2 (6 bases). CDR3 length equals 17 residues. Looked up from germline, CDR1 is SGHTA and CDR2 is FQGNSA. V gave up 5 bases and J gave up 3 bases, with 21 bases separating them. The CDR3 sequence: CASSPRLAGSYTDTQYF. Written as DNA, the CDR3 is TGTGCCAGCAGCCCTAGATTGGCGGGATCATATACAGATACGCAGTATTTT. Looking up the rest from reference TRBV7-2 and TRBJ2-3 gives the full variable domain: GAGVSQSPSNKVTEKGKDVELRCDPISGHTALYWYRQSLGQGLEFLIYFQGNSAPDKSGLPSDRFSAERTGGSVSTLTIQRTQQEDSAVYLCASSPRLAGSYTDTQYFGPGTRLTVL.

The chain employs TRBV5-1 and TRBJ2-2; unclear D gene. The CDR3 runs to 12 residues. Germline loops: CDR1 SGHRS, CDR2 YFSETQ. V was pared by 5 bases and J by 8 bases, with 10 bases between. This CDR3 is CASSPAVGELFF. In nucleotides, the CDR3 is TGCGCCAGCAGTCCGGCGGTGGGGGAGCTGTTTTTT.

The chain recombines TRBV7-9 with TRBJ2-3; 9 positions agree with TRBD2. Germline CDR1 reads SEHNR; CDR2 reads FQNEAQ (reference sequence). V was pared by 5 bases and J by 2 bases, with 14 bases of the junction left unmatched. The CDR3 consists of 18 residues. The CDR3 is CASSQGARGLADTDTQYF. CDR3 DNA: TGTGCCAGCAGCCAGGGTGCCAGGGGACTAGCAGACACAGATACGCAGTATTTT.

V and J are TRBV13 and TRBJ2-7, with 13 bases identical to TRBD2. The ends lost 5 bases at V and 6 bases at J; junction bases unmatched: 10. Germline values: CDR1 PRHDT, CDR2 FYEKMQ (reference sequence). CDR3 size: 16 residues. In nucleotides, the CDR3 is TGTGCCAGCAGCGACGGCCGTGGACTAGCGGGAGTCGAGCAGTACTTC. This translates into CASSDGRGLAGVEQYF.

V gene TRBV11-2 combines with J gene TRBJ2-1, with D perhaps TRBD1 (5 bases). Germline CDR1 reads SGHAT; CDR2 reads FQNNGV. The germline V and J ends were trimmed by 1 base and 7 bases, with 11 bases remaining between them. CDR3 size: 14 residues. CDR3 protein: CASSLGRRTNEQFF. Written as DNA, the CDR3 is TGTGCCAGCAGCTTAGGACGGCGGACAAATGAGCAGTTCTTC.

V is TRBV4-3 and J is TRBJ2-1; 7 bases match TRBD1. The CDR3 is 16 amino acids. Germline lookup yields CDR1 LGHNA and CDR2 YSLEER. V shed 0 bases, J shed 4 bases, and the junction held 6 bases outside the gene matches. Here the CDR3 reads CASSQDSEGAYNEQFF. DNA of the CDR3: TGCGCCAGCAGCCAAGATTCTGAGGGGGCTTACAATGAGCAGTTCTTC.

The chain uses TRBV28 and TRBJ2-1; D tentatively fits TRBD1 or TRBD2 (5 bases each). The CDR3 totals 16 residues. The V end was cut by 3 bases, the J end by 2 bases, with 14 bases between. The germline V gene encodes CDR1 MDHEN and CDR2 SYDVKM. Here the CDR3 reads CASSLRGVGPYNEQFF. Written as DNA, the CDR3 is TGTGCCAGCAGTTTGAGAGGGGTAGGCCCCTACAATGAGCAGTTCTTC.

This clone was detected only once. The J gene is TRBJ2-2, the V gene TRBV11-1, with D tentatively TRBD2 (6 bases). Deletions cut 10 bases from V and 6 bases from J, with 24 bases between. This CDR3 region has 16 residues. From germline, CDR1 is SGHAT and CDR2 FQDESV (reference sequence). Here the CDR3 DNA reads TGTGCCACCGAGGGTAGTAGCGGCCTTTTGGCCGGGGAGCTGTTTTTT. The encoded protein is CATEGSSGLLAGELFF.

This clone has only one observation. The chain employs TRBV4-1 and TRBJ2-7; 8 positions match TRBD1. The trim removed 5 bases at V and 2 bases at J, leaving 11 bases unmatched. CDR1 and CDR2 (germline): MGHRA, YSYEKL. This CDR3 spans 16 amino acids. CDR3 sequence (DNA): TGCGCCAGCAGCTCTCACGCCGGGACAGGAGCCTACGAGCAGTACTTC. It encodes CASSSHAGTGAYEQYF.

The chain has TRBV4-1 and TRBJ2-1; 12 bases are a match to TRBD2. CDR1 and CDR2 (germline): MGHRA, YSYEKL. This CDR3 is built from 16 residues. Trimming removed 3 bases from V and 5 bases from J; junction bases left unmatched: 5. The CDR3 sequence is CASSHRTSGTDNEQFF. The CDR3 DNA sequence: TGCGCCAGCAGCCATCGGACTAGCGGGACCGACAATGAGCAGTTCTTC.

The chain combines TRBV9 with TRBJ2-2; the D gene is possibly TRBD2 (6 bases). V lost 4 bases, J lost 8 bases, and 21 bases lay in between. The CDR3 extends over 16 amino acids. Germline assignment: CDR1 SGDLS and CDR2 YYNGEE. The CDR3, as DNA: TGTGCCAGCAGCTCCTCCGGTACTAGCTTTCCTGGGGAGCTGTTTTTT. It encodes CASSSSGTSFPGELFF.

The genes are TRBV28 and TRBJ1-6; TRBD1 matches at 8 bases. The germline gives CDR1 MDHEN, CDR2 SYDVKM. Trimming took 1 base from V and 8 from J; bases not matched to a gene: 4. CDR3 size: 15 residues. The CDR3 coding sequence is TGTGCCAGCAGTTTATCAGGGGGCGGATATTCACCCCTCCACTTT. It yields the protein CASSLSGGGYSPLHF.

Regarding this clone: Other DNA sequences from this sample encode an identical CDR3 as well. This chain uses TRBV9 with TRBJ2-7; a weak D match, TRBD1 (5 bases). CDR1 and CDR2 from the germline V gene are SGDLS and YYNGEE. V was pared by 5 bases and J by 1 base, with 10 bases between. The CDR3 runs 13 residues. The CDR3 loop is CASRGQGSYEQYF. The CDR3 DNA is TGTGCCAGCAGGGGGCAGGGTTCCTACGAGCAGTACTTC.

This chain uses TRBV5-4 with TRBJ2-3; D gene unclear. The V gene's germline CDR1 is SGHNT and CDR2 YYREEE (reference sequence). Trimming took off 3 bases at V and 0 bases at J, with 14 bases between the two ends. The CDR3 is 16 residues long. CDR3 sequence reads: CASSSQTWPSTDTQYF. The DNA of the CDR3 is TGTGCCAGCAGCTCGCAGACATGGCCTAGCACAGATACGCAGTATTTT.

A word on this clone: This sample includes further DNA sequences coding for the same CDR3. The genes are TRBV15 and TRBJ2-7; D call uncertain. Germline-derived CDR1 and CDR2 are LNHNV and YYDKDF (reference sequence). The CDR3 extends over 14 amino acids. Deletions cut 2 bases from V and 0 bases from J, with 8 bases between. In DNA form, the CDR3 reads TGTGCCACCAGCAGACCCAGGAGCTCCTACGAGCAGTACTTC. Its translation: CATSRPRSSYEQYF.

The V gene is TRBV4-1, the J gene TRBJ2-7, with D perhaps matching TRBD1 (6 bases). Germline V gene lookup returns CDR1 MGHRA and CDR2 YSYEKL. This CDR3 is built from 13 residues. V was cut by 2 bases and J by 6 bases, with 11 bases left in between. The CDR3 bases are TGCGCCAGCAGCCAAACGAACAGGGTCGAGCAGTACTTC. This encodes CASSQTNRVEQYF.

The chain recombines TRBV28 with TRBJ1-3, with D possibly TRBD1 on 6 matching bases. The length of the CDR3 is 14 residues. Per the germline V gene, CDR1 is MDHEN and CDR2 is SYDVKM. Deletions cut 7 bases from V and 3 bases from J, with 13 bases between. In nucleotides, the CDR3 is TGTGCCAGCACTAAGACAGGTGGTGGAAACACCATATATTTT. The encoded protein is CASTKTGGGNTIYF.

CDR3 DNA sequence: TGTGCCAGCAGTTGGCGGGTAACGCTCCACGAGCAGTACTTC. This sequence encodes CASSWRVTLHEQYF. V usage is TRBV28 and J usage is TRBJ2-7; possibly TRBD2 for D (5 bases). Trimming stripped 4 bases from V and 5 bases from J, with 15 bases between. The germline V gene has CDR1 MDHEN and CDR2 SYDVKM. This CDR3 comprises 14 residues. The full variable domain, in which reference TRBV28 and TRBJ2-7 provide the parts outside the CDR3, is DVKVTQSSRYLVKRTGEKVFLECVQDMDHENMFWYRQDPGLGLRLIYFSYDVKMKEKGDIPEGYSVSREKKERFSLILESASTNQTSMYLCASSWRVTLHEQYFGPGTRLTVT.

As to this clone: Other nucleotide sequences in the sample specify the same CDR3. The gene calls are TRBV19 and TRBJ2-1; D is undetermined. The germline gives CDR1 LNHDA, CDR2 SQIVND (reference sequence). The CDR3 is 13 residues long. V was trimmed by 0 bases and J by 6 bases, leaving 6 bases between them. The DNA of the CDR3 is TGTGCCAGTAGTATAGATCGGGTCAATGAGCAGTTCTTC. Translation: CASSIDRVNEQFF.

This chain uses TRBV6-6 with TRBJ2-1; 9 bases match TRBD1. Trimming took 5 bases from V and 6 from J; bases not matched to a gene: 5. Germline-derived CDR1 and CDR2 are MNHNY and SVGAGI (reference sequence). The CDR3 extends over 14 amino acids. CDR3 DNA sequence: TGTGCCAGCAGTCACACAGGGGGCCGCAATGAGCAGTTCTTC. Protein: CASSHTGGRNEQFF.

The chain couples TRBV7-9 to TRBJ2-1, with D possibly TRBD1 on 6 matching bases. CDR1 and CDR2 from the germline V gene are SEHNR and FQNEAQ (reference sequence). The CDR3 extends over 14 amino acids. V shed 4 bases and J shed 5 bases, with 12 bases lying between them. The CDR3 DNA is TGTGCCAGCAGCTCCCGGGACAAAAACAATGAGCAGTTCTTC. Translation gives CASSSRDKNNEQFF.

V usage is TRBV15 and J usage is TRBJ1-4; D is undetermined. Trimming shortened V by 0 bases and J by 2 bases, and 10 bases separated the two germline ends. Germline V gene sequence: CDR1 LNHNV, CDR2 YYDKDF (reference sequence). The CDR3 has 16 amino acids. CDR3 in DNA: TGTGCCACCAGCAGAGATCGGGCACAGACTAATGAAAAACTGTTTTTT. Translating it yields CATSRDRAQTNEKLFF.